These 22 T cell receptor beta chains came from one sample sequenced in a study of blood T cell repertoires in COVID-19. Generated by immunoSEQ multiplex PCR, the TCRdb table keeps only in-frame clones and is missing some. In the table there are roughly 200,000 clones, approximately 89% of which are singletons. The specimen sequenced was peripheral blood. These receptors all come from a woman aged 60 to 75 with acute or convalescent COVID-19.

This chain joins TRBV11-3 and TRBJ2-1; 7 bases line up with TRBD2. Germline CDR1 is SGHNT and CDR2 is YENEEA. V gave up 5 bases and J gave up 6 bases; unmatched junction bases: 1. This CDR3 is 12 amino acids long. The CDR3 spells CASSGRANEQFF. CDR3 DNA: TGTGCCAGCAGCGGGAGGGCCAATGAGCAGTTCTTC.

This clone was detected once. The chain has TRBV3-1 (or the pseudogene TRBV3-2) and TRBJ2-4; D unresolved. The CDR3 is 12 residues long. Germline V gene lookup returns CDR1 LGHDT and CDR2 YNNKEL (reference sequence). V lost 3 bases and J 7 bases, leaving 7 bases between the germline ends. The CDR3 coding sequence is TGTGCCAGCAGCCAGTCAGTTAACATTCAGTACTTC. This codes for CASSQSVNIQYF.

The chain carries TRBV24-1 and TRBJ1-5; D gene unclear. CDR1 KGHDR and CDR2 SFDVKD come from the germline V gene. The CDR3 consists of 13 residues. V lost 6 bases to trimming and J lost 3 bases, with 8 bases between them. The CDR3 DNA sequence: TGTGCCACCAGTAACAGTTTCAATCAGCCCCAGCATTTT. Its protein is CATSNSFNQPQHF.

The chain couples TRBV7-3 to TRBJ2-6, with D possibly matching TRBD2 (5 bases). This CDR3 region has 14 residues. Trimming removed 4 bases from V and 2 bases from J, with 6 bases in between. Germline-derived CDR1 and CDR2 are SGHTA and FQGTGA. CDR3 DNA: TGTGCCAGCAGCTGGGGAGCTGGGGCCAACGTCCTGACTTTC. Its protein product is CASSWGAGANVLTF.

The CDR3: CSVEEGGTEAFF. The CDR3 DNA follows: TGCAGCGTTGAGGAGGGAGGCACTGAAGCTTTCTTT. The J gene is TRBJ1-1, the V gene TRBV29-1; D gene ambiguous. Deletions cut 3 bases from V and 4 bases from J, with 9 bases between. The CDR3 is made up of 12 amino acids. Germline V CDR1 and CDR2: SQVTM, ANQGSEA.

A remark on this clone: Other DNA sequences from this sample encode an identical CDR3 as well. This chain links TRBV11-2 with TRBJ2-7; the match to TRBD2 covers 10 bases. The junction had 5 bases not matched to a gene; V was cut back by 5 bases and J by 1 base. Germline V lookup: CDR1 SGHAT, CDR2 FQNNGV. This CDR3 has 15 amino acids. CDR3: CASSPRTSGSYEQYF. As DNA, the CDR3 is TGTGCCAGCAGCCCCCGGACTAGCGGATCCTACGAGCAGTACTTC.

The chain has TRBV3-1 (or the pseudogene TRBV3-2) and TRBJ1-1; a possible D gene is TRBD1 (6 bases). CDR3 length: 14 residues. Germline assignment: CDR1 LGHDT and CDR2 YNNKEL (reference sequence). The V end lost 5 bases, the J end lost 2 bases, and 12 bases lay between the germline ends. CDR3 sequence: CASSDLTGNTEAFF. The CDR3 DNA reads TGTGCCAGCAGCGATCTGACAGGCAACACTGAAGCTTTCTTT.

CDR3 in DNA: TGCGCCAGCAGCCAAGATGAGGACATCAACTATGGCTACACCTTC. Protein: CASSQDEDINYGYTF. The J gene is TRBJ1-2, the V gene TRBV4-1, with D tentatively TRBD1 (5 bases). Trimming cost V 0 bases and J 2 bases, with 10 bases left between them. The CDR3 has 15 residues. Germline-derived CDR1 and CDR2 are MGHRA and YSYEKL.

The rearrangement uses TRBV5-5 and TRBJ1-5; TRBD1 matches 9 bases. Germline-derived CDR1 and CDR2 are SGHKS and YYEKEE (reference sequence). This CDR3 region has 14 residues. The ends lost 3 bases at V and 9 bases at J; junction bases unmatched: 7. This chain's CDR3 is CASSSGQGFSPQHF. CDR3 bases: TGTGCCAGCAGCTCGGGACAGGGTTTTTCGCCCCAGCATTTT. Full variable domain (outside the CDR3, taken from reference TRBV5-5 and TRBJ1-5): DAGVTQSPTHLIKTRGQQVTLRCSPISGHKSVSWYQQVLGQGPQFIFQYYEKEERGRGNFPDRFSARQFPNYSSELNVNALLLGDSALYLCASSSGQGFSPQHFGDGTRLSIL.

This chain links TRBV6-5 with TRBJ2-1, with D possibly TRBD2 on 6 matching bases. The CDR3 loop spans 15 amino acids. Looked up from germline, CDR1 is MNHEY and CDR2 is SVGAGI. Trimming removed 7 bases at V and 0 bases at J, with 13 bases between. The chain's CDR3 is CASNSAGSSYNEQFF. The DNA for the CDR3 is TGTGCCAGCAATTCAGCGGGTAGCTCCTACAATGAGCAGTTCTTC.

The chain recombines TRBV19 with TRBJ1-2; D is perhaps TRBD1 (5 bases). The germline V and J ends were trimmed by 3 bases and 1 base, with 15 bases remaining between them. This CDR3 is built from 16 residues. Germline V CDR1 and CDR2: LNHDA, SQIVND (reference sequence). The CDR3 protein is CASSMPQGSGNYGYTF. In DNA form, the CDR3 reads TGTGCCAGTAGTATGCCGCAGGGTTCGGGTAACTATGGCTACACCTTC.

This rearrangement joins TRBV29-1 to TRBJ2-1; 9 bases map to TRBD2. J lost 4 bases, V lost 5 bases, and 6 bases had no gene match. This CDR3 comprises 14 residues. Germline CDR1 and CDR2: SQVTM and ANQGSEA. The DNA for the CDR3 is TGCAGCGTTAAAGTGACTAGCGGTTACAATGAGCAGTTCTTC. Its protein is CSVKVTSGYNEQFF.

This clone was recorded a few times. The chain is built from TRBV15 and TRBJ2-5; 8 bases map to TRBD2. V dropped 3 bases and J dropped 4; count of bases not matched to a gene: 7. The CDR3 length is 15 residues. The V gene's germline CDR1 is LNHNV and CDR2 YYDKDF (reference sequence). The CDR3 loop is CATSSFGLAGETQYF. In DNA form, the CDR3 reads TGTGCCACCAGCAGTTTTGGACTAGCCGGAGAGACCCAGTACTTC.

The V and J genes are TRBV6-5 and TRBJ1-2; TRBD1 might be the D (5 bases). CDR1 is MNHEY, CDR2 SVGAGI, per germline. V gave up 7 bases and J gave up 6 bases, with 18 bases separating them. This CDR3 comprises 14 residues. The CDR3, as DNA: TGTGCCAGCACTAAGACAGCCAGTAGTCATGGCTACACCTTC. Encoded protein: CASTKTASSHGYTF.

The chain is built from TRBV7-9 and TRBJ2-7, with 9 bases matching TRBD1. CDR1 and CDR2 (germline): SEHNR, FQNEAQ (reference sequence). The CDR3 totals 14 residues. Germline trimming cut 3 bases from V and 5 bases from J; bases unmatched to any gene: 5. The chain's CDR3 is CASSLGTGSNEQYF. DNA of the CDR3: TGTGCCAGCAGCTTGGGGACAGGGTCAAACGAGCAGTACTTC. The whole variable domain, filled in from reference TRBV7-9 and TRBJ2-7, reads DTGVSQNPRHKITKRGQNVTFRCDPISEHNRLYWYRQTLGQGPEFLTYFQNEAQLEKSRLLSDRFSAERPKGSFSTLEIQRTEQGDSAMYLCASSLGTGSNEQYFGPGTRLTVT.

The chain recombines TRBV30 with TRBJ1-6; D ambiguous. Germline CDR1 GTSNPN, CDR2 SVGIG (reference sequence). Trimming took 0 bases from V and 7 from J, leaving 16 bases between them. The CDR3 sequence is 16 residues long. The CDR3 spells CAWSVAGSLGNSPLHF. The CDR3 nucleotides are TGTGCCTGGAGTGTAGCGGGGTCGTTGGGGAATTCACCCCTCCACTTT.

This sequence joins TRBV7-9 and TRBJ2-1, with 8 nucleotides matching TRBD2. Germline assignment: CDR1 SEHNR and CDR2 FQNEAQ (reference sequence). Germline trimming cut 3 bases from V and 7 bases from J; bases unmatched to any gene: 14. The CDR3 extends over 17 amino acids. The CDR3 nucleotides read TGTGCCAGCAGCTTGATCGTGTGGGGCGGGAGGCGGAATGAGCAGTTCTTC. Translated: CASSLIVWGGRRNEQFF. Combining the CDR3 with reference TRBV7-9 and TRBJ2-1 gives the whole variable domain DTGVSQNPRHKITKRGQNVTFRCDPISEHNRLYWYRQTLGQGPEFLTYFQNEAQLEKSRLLSDRFSAERPKGSFSTLEIQRTEQGDSAMYLCASSLIVWGGRRNEQFFGPGTRLTVL.

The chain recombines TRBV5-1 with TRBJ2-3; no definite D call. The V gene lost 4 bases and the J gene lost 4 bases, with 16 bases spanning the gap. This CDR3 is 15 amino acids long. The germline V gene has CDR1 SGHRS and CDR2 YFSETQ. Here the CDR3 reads CASSPGFSSADTQYF. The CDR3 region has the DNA TGCGCCAGCAGCCCGGGTTTTAGCAGCGCAGATACGCAGTATTTT.

The CDR3 reads CASSATGGKEQFF. The CDR3 DNA follows: TGTGCCAGCAGCGCGACAGGGGGCAAGGAGCAGTTCTTC. The V gene is TRBV28, the J gene TRBJ2-1, with 10 bases matching TRBD1. Germline V gives CDR1 MDHEN, CDR2 SYDVKM. There are 13 residues in the CDR3. V was pared by 6 bases and J by 10 bases, with 6 bases of the junction left unmatched.

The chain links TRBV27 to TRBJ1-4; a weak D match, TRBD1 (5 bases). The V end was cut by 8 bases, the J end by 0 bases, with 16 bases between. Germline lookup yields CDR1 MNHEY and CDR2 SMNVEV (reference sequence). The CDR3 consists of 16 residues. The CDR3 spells CASHRHRRPTNEKLFF. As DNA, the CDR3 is TGTGCCAGCCACAGGCATAGGCGCCCAACTAATGAAAAACTGTTTTTT.

CDR3 sequence (DNA): TGTGCCAGCAGCCGTGGGGTCGACAGGGGGCTCGAGACCCAGTACTTC. This encodes CASSRGVDRGLETQYF. This chain uses TRBV5-5 with TRBJ2-5, with 10 bases fitting TRBD1. Germline V gene lookup returns CDR1 SGHKS and CDR2 YYEKEE (reference sequence). V lost 4 bases and J lost 5; bases outside the gene matches: 11. The CDR3 extends over 16 amino acids.

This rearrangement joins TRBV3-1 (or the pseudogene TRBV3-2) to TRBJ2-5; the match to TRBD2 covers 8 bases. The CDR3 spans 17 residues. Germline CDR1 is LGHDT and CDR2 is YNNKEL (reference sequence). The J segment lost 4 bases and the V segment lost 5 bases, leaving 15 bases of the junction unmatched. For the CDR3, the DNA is TGTGCCAGCAGCTCCAGGCGAGCGGGAGTTACCGGAGAGACCCAGTACTTC. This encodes CASSSRRAGVTGETQYF.